This TCR beta chain is from a study of blood T cell repertoires in COVID-19. Authors' data handling: Reference gene primer amplification in the assay estimated nucleated cell counts. Libraries were prepared by immunoSEQ multiplex PCR; TCRdb keeps only in-frame clonotypes and omits some of them. For V, J and clone size, that table is used; D and trimming come from the DNA. The sample carries about 230,000 clones, roughly 82% recorded once. V shed 4 bases and J 8 bases; nucleotides not matched to a gene: 13. The CDR3 length is 17 residues. Per the germline V gene, CDR1 is MRHNA and CDR2 is SNTAGT. Sequencing used peripheral blood. The rearrangement joins TRBV6-4 to TRBJ1-6; 8 nucleotides line up with TRBD1. The clonotype originates from a middle-aged man who had recovered from COVID-19. CDR3 sequence reads: CASSGVPGTGAYSPLHF. CDR3 nucleotides: TGTGCCAGCAGTGGAGTTCCCGGGACAGGCGCTTATTCACCCCTCCACTTT.